One and the same sample provided the 25 T cell receptor beta chains below, sequenced in a study of human T cells and chemical hapten exposure. In TCRdb, the RACE reads were re-called with MiXCR into one record per CDR3 protein. The sample carries tens of thousands of distinct CDR3 sequences, 8.5% to 9.5% recorded once. Described time point: patch test 2, 6 weeks after DPC sensitization. Specified treatment: therapeutic diphenylcyclopropenone sensitization with weekly scalp DPC. The sample here was whole blood, taken in connection with sensitization to the hapten diphenylcyclopropenone (DPC). The receptor set was obtained from a man aged 25 to 40 with alopecia areata. Some clones in this sample may be carry-over from other donors' samples.

This clonotype appeared many times. V and J are TRBV30 and TRBJ2-5; 11 bases are a match to TRBD2. CDR1 GTSNPN and CDR2 SVGIG come from the germline V gene (reference sequence). With V trimmed by 5 bases and J by 9 bases, 8 bases remained unmatched. The CDR3 is 13 amino acids. The CDR3 here is CAWGLAGPGSQYF. The CDR3 nucleotides are TGTGCCTGGGGACTAGCGGGCCCCGGGTCCCAGTACTTC.

V is TRBV4-3 and J is TRBJ2-1; 14 bases are a match to TRBD2. CDR3 length equals 17 residues. Germline V gene sequence: CDR1 LGHNA, CDR2 YSLEER. Trimming removed 0 bases from V and 5 bases from J; junction bases left unmatched: 3. The CDR3 protein is CASSQDLGLAGDNEQFF. The CDR3 coding sequence is TGCGCCAGCAGCCAAGATTTGGGACTAGCGGGAGACAATGAGCAGTTCTTC.

At least ten counts were recorded for this clonotype. The rearrangement links TRBV6-5 to TRBJ2-2, with D perhaps TRBD2 (5 bases). The CDR3 extends over 13 amino acids. From germline, CDR1 is MNHEY and CDR2 SVGAGI. Trimming stripped 5 bases from V and 5 bases from J, with 9 bases between. The DNA for the CDR3 is TGTGCCAGCAGTCGAACGGGGACCGGGGAGCTGTTTTTT. It translates to CASSRTGTGELFF.

This clonotype was counted at least ten times. The rearrangement links TRBV29-1 to TRBJ2-1; D is undetermined. This CDR3 is built from 11 residues. Germline V lookup: CDR1 SQVTM, CDR2 ANQGSEA. The ends were cut back, 4 bases at V and 0 bases at J, with 1 base in the middle. The CDR3 is CSVVSYNEQFF. The CDR3 region has the DNA TGCAGCGTTGTCTCCTACAATGAGCAGTTCTTC.

The V and J genes are TRBV7-6 and TRBJ2-4, with 10 bases identical to TRBD1. V was pared by 1 base and J by 8 bases, with 5 bases of the junction left unmatched. Germline-derived CDR1 and CDR2 are SGHVS and FNYEAQ. The CDR3 sequence is 15 residues long. The CDR3 spells CASSLGGTGDYIQYF. For the CDR3, the DNA is TGTGCCAGCAGCTTAGGTGGGACAGGGGACTACATTCAGTACTTC.

In its sample, this clonotype was seen many times. The chain links TRBV11-2 to TRBJ2-5, with D possibly being TRBD1 (6 bases). This CDR3 has 16 residues. CDR1 and CDR2 (germline): SGHAT, FQNNGV. V was shortened by 0 bases and J by 7 bases, with 18 bases between the two germline ends. CDR3 sequence: CASSLEGTPELRTQYF. The CDR3 nucleotides are TGTGCCAGCAGCTTAGAGGGGACACCCGAACTAAGGACCCAGTACTTC.

This clonotype is medium-sized. This sequence joins TRBV7-2 and TRBJ1-3; D remains unclear. Looked up from germline, CDR1 is SGHTA and CDR2 is FQGNSA. V was clipped by 3 bases and J by 4 bases, with 10 bases between them. The CDR3 totals 14 residues. This CDR3 is CASSFGVVGNTIYF. The CDR3 bases are TGTGCCAGCAGCTTTGGGGTCGTCGGAAACACCATATATTTT. Variable domain in full (rest from reference TRBV7-2 and TRBJ1-3): GAGVSQSPSNKVTEKGKDVELRCDPISGHTALYWYRQSLGQGLEFLIYFQGNSAPDKSGLPSDRFSAERTGGSVSTLTIQRTQQEDSAVYLCASSFGVVGNTIYFGEGSWLTVV.

This chain joins TRBV2 and TRBJ2-7, with 7 bases aligning to TRBD2. The CDR3 runs to 14 residues. Trimming took 7 bases from V and 4 from J; bases not matched to a gene: 10. Germline values: CDR1 SNHLY, CDR2 FYNNEI. CDR3 sequence reads: CASTRSSGEYEQYF. Written as DNA, the CDR3 is TGTGCCAGCACCCGATCTAGCGGCGAATACGAGCAGTACTTC.

This clonotype was observed a few times. In DNA, the CDR3 is TGTGCCAGCAGCTTTGACCGGGACGGATATAATTCACCCCTCCACTTT. Amino acid sequence: CASSFDRDGYNSPLHF. The J gene is TRBJ1-6, the V gene TRBV7-9, with a possible D match to TRBD1 (5 bases). V was trimmed by 3 bases and J by 4 bases, leaving 13 bases between them. CDR1 is SEHNR and CDR2 is FQNEAQ in the germline V gene (reference sequence). The CDR3 extends over 16 amino acids.

The CDR3 region has the DNA TGTGCCAGCAGCTCCATGGGCGCCGGGACAGGGCGCCTCAATGAGCAGTTCTTC. Its protein product is CASSSMGAGTGRLNEQFF. V and J are TRBV7-8 and TRBJ2-1; 9 bases are a match to TRBD1. This CDR3 is 18 amino acids long. V lost 4 bases, J lost 6 bases, and 16 bases stayed unmatched. Germline CDR1 and CDR2: SGHVS and FQNEAQ.

This clonotype was picked up a small number of times. This chain links TRBV5-6 with TRBJ1-2; 10 positions match TRBD1. The CDR3 extends over 16 amino acids. Germline loops: CDR1 SGHDT, CDR2 YYEEEE. J gave up 3 bases and V 3 bases, and 8 bases lay outside the gene matches. This CDR3 is CASSYRDRGFHYGYTF. Here the CDR3 DNA reads TGTGCCAGCAGCTACCGGGACAGGGGATTTCACTATGGCTACACCTTC.

Many counts were recorded for this clonotype. The chain joins TRBV12-3 or TRBV12-4 to TRBJ2-4; no firm D call. This CDR3 is built from 12 residues. Trimming pared 4 bases from V and 8 bases from J, leaving 9 bases between. CDR3 amino acids: CASSSGDYIQYF. The CDR3 nucleotides are TGTGCCAGCAGTTCTGGGGATTACATTCAGTACTTC.

This clonotype was picked up a small number of times. The gene calls are TRBV12-3 or TRBV12-4 and TRBJ1-6; 9 bases map to TRBD1. This CDR3 is built from 14 residues. Trimming at V came to 6 bases and at J to 7 bases, leaving 4 bases not matched to a gene. CDR3 in DNA: TGTGCCAGCAGCATGGGACAGGGAAATTCACCCCTCCACTTT. It encodes CASSMGQGNSPLHF.

This clonotype was seen ten or more times. The chain employs TRBV7-2 and TRBJ2-5; 7 bases line up with TRBD1. CDR1 is SGHTA and CDR2 is FQGNSA in the germline V gene. The CDR3 is made up of 15 amino acids. J lost 2 bases, V lost 1 base, and 4 bases had no gene match. For the CDR3, the DNA is TGTGCCAGCAGCTTAGGAGGGGGCCTACAAGAGACCCAGTACTTC. Encoded protein: CASSLGGGLQETQYF.

The rearrangement uses TRBV7-9 and TRBJ2-5; D may match TRBD1 or TRBD2 (6 bases each). In germline, CDR1 is SEHNR, CDR2 FQNEAQ (reference sequence). The CDR3 sequence is 14 residues long. Trimming cost V 7 bases and J 4 bases, with 16 bases left between them. For the CDR3, the DNA is TGTGCCAGCACGGAGGGGGGAGAGGCAGAGACCCAGTACTTC. It encodes CASTEGGEAETQYF.

Ten or more counts support this clonotype. V usage is TRBV6-2 or TRBV6-3 and J usage is TRBJ2-1; no clear D gene. This CDR3 has 15 residues. Trimming stripped 2 bases from V and 2 bases from J, with 10 bases between. Per germline, CDR1 MNHEY and CDR2 SVGEGT. In nucleotides, the CDR3 is TGTGCCAGCAGTTACGCAGCCGAGCCCTACAATGAGCAGTTCTTC. Translating it yields CASSYAAEPYNEQFF.

This clonotype was counted between two and nine times. The chain combines TRBV18 with TRBJ2-1, with no clear D. The CDR3 covers 15 residues. V lost 3 bases, J lost 0 bases, and 9 bases lay in between. Germline CDR1 reads KGHSH; CDR2 reads LQKENI. CDR3 loop: CASSPWWGSYNEQFF. The CDR3 region has the DNA TGTGCCAGCTCACCTTGGTGGGGCTCCTACAATGAGCAGTTCTTC.

The chain recombines TRBV4-1 with TRBJ2-1, with a weak D call TRBD2 (6 bases). The germline CDR1 and CDR2 sequences are MGHRA and YSYEKL. The V gene lost 0 bases and the J gene lost 9 bases, with 15 bases spanning the gap. The CDR3 sequence is 15 residues long. Here the CDR3 reads CASSQDLAKKGEQFF. CDR3 nucleotide sequence: TGCGCCAGCAGCCAAGACCTAGCGAAAAAAGGTGAGCAGTTCTTC.

This clonotype has more than one count but fewer than ten. This chain uses TRBV7-8 with TRBJ2-1, with 8 bases matching TRBD1. The CDR3 totals 15 residues. Germline-derived CDR1 and CDR2 are SGHVS and FQNEAQ. The V gene end was trimmed by 7 bases and the J gene end by 5 bases; junction bases not matched to a gene: 10. CDR3 in amino acids: CASIKSRDRNNEQFF. The CDR3 DNA sequence: TGTGCCAGCATCAAGTCCCGGGACAGGAACAATGAGCAGTTCTTC.

This clonotype was seen many times. V is TRBV19 and J is TRBJ1-4; maybe TRBD1 (6 bases). Germline lookup yields CDR1 LNHDA and CDR2 SQIVND (reference sequence). V was trimmed by 5 bases and J by 0 bases, leaving 7 bases between them. This CDR3 comprises 14 residues. CDR3 sequence (DNA): TGTGCCAGTAGTCAGGGGCCAACTAATGAAAAACTGTTTTTT. Translation gives CASSQGPTNEKLFF.

This clonotype was detected a few times. The chain is built from TRBV5-6 and TRBJ1-5; possible D gene TRBD1, 5 bases. The CDR3 is made up of 15 amino acids. V lost 4 bases, J lost 2 bases, and 13 bases lay in between. Germline V CDR1 and CDR2: SGHDT, YYEEEE. In DNA form, the CDR3 reads TGTGCCAGCAGCCTCAATACAGGAGGCAATCAGCCCCAGCATTTT. Its protein is CASSLNTGGNQPQHF.

This clonotype was seen repeatedly, ten times or more. CDR3 protein: CSVEETGSYNEQFF. The CDR3 DNA follows: TGCAGCGTTGAGGAGACAGGGTCCTACAATGAGCAGTTCTTC. The V and J genes are TRBV29-1 and TRBJ2-1, with 7 bases matching TRBD1. This CDR3 is 14 amino acids long. CDR1 and CDR2 from the germline V gene are SQVTM and ANQGSEA. Trimming took 3 bases from V and 1 from J; bases not matched to a gene: 3.

Ten or more counts support this clonotype. The rearrangement links TRBV20-1 to TRBJ2-3; weak D call: TRBD2 (6 bases). CDR1 and CDR2 (germline): DFQATT, SNEGSKA (reference sequence). Trimming cost V 3 bases and J 4 bases, with 11 bases left between them. The length of the CDR3 is 13 residues. The CDR3 loop is CSASRPGADTQYF. The CDR3 nucleotides are TGCAGTGCTAGCCGACCGGGAGCAGATACGCAGTATTTT.

The sample holds many counts of this clonotype. The CDR3, as DNA: TGTGCCAGCAGGGGGGGACCTACCGAAGAGACCCAGTACTTC. This codes for CASRGGPTEETQYF. The chain combines TRBV6-2 or TRBV6-3 with TRBJ2-5; tentatively, D is TRBD2 (6 bases). V lost 6 bases and J lost 3, with 14 bases in between. In germline, CDR1 is MNHEY, CDR2 SVGEGT. The CDR3 runs to 14 residues.

The V gene is TRBV12-5, the J gene TRBJ1-1; a weak D match, TRBD1 (5 bases). CDR1 is LGHNT and CDR2 is FRNRAP in the germline V gene. With 6 bases removed from V and 0 bases from J, the gap between germline ends came to 17 bases. The length of the CDR3 is 16 residues. CDR3 sequence (DNA): TGTGCTAGTGGCTCGGGACCTCCGCTCATGAACACTGAAGCTTTCTTT. Its translation: CASGSGPPLMNTEAFF. Full variable domain (remainder filled in from reference TRBV12-5 and TRBJ1-1): DARVTQTPRHKVTEMGQEVTMRCQPILGHNTVFWYRQTMMQGLELLAYFRNRAPLDDSGMPKDRFSAEMPDATLATLKIQPSEPRDSAVYFCASGSGPPLMNTEAFFGQGTRLTVV.